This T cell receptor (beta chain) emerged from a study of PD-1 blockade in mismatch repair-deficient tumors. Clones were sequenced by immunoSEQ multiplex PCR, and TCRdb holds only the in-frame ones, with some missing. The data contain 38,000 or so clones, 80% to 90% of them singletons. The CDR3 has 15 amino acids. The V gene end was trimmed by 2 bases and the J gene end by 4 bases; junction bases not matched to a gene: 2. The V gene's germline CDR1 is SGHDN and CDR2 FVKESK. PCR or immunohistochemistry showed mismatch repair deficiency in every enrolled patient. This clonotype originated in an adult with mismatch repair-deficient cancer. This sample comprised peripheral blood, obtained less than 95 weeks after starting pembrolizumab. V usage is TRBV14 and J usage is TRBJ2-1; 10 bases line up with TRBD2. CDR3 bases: TGTGCCAGCAGCCAAACTAGCGGGAAGTACAATGAGCAGTTCTTC. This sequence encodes CASSQTSGKYNEQFF.